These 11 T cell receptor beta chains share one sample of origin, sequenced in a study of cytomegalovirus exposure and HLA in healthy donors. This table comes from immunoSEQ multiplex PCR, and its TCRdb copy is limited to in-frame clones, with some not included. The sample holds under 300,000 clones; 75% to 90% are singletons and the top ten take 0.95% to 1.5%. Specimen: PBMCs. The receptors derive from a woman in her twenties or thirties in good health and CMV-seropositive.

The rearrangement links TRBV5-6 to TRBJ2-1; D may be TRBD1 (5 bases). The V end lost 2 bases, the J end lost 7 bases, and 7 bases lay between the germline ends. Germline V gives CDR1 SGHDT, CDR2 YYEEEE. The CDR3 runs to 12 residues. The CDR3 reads CASSLQVNEQFF. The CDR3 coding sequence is TGTGCCAGCAGCTTACAGGTTAATGAGCAGTTCTTC.

Here the CDR3 reads CASSFPPTLSYEQYF. CDR3 DNA sequence: TGTGCCAGCAGCTTCCCACCTACACTATCCTACGAGCAGTACTTC. V usage is TRBV12-1 and J usage is TRBJ2-7; TRBD2 is taken as the D call from the table, unchecked against the DNA. TRBV12-1 constitutes a pseudogene. The CDR3 extends over 15 amino acids.

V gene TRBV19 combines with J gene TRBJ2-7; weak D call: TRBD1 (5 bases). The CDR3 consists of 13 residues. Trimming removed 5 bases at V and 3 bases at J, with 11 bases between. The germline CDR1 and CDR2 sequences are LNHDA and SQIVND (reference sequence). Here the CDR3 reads CASSSLDIYEQYF. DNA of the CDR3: TGTGCCAGTAGTTCCCTGGACATCTACGAGCAGTACTTC.

CDR3 region: CASSLQGTSGMYNYNEQFF. For the CDR3, the DNA is TGTGCCAGCAGCTTGCAGGGGACTAGCGGGATGTATAACTACAATGAGCAGTTCTTC. The rearrangement joins TRBV5-8 to TRBJ2-1, with 13 bases aligning to TRBD2. This CDR3 is 19 amino acids long. Germline CDR1 and CDR2: SGHTS and YDEGEE. J was trimmed by 3 bases and V by 1 base; bases with no gene match: 10.

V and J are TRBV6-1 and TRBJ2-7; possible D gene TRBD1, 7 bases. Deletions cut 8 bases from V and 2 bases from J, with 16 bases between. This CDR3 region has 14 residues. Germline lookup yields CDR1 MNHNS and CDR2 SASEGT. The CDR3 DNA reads TGTGCCAGCTGCGGGACAGTCGAACCCTACGAGCAGTACTTC. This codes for CASCGTVEPYEQYF.

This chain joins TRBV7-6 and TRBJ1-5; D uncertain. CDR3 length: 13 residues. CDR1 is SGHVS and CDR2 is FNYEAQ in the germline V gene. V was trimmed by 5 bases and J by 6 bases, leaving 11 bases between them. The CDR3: CASSLAPSQPQHF. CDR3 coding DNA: TGTGCCAGCAGCCTCGCCCCGAGTCAGCCCCAGCATTTT.

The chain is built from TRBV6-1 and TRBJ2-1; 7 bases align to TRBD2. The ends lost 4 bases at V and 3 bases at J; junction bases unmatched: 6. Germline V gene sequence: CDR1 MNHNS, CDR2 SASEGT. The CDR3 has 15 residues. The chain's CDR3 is CASSAGLADYNEQFF. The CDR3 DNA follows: TGTGCCAGCAGTGCGGGGCTAGCGGACTACAATGAGCAGTTCTTC.

The DNA of the CDR3 is TGTGCCAGCAGCCTGGGGCTGCCCAGCACTGAAGCTTTCTTT. Its translation is CASSLGLPSTEAFF. The chain carries TRBV5-6 and TRBJ1-1, with TRBD1 as a possible D gene (5 bases). Germline V CDR1 and CDR2: SGHDT, YYEEEE. V lost 4 bases and J 4 bases, leaving 14 bases between the germline ends. The CDR3 covers 14 residues.

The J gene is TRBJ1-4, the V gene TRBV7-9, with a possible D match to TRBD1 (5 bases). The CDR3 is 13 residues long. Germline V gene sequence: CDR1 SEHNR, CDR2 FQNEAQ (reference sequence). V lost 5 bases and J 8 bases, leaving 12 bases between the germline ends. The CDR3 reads CASSPFDREKLFF. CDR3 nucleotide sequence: TGTGCCAGCAGCCCGTTTGACAGAGAAAAACTGTTTTTT.

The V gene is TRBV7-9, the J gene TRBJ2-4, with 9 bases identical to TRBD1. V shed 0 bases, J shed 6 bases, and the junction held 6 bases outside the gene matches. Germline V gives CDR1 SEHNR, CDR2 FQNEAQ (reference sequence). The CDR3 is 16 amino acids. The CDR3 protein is CASSLAGGTGSNIQYF. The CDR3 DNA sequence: TGTGCCAGCAGCTTAGCCGGGGGGACAGGGTCAAACATTCAGTACTTC.

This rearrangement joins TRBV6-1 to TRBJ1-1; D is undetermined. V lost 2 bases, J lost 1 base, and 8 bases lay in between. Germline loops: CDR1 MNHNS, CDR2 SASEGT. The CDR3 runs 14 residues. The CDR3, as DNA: TGTGCCAGCAGTGAACAGGTGGGGAACACTGAAGCTTTCTTT. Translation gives CASSEQVGNTEAFF.